The 6 T cell receptor beta chains listed next were all sequenced from one sample in a study of OX40 agonist ivuxolimab in advanced cancers. Profiling relied on immunoSEQ multiplex PCR, and the TCRdb table lists in-frame clones only, not all of them. The repertoire consists of over 25,000 clones, with 80% to 85% occurring once and the leading ten covering roughly 30%. The material sequenced was CD4+ or CD8+ T cells sorted from blood, taken in a trial of the OX40 agonist ivuxolimab. Source of these receptors: an adult with an advanced solid tumor such as melanoma, head and neck, liver or kidney cancer.

Relative to its sample, this clone is medium-sized. The V gene is TRBV6-1, the J gene TRBJ2-5, with a tentative D call TRBD2 (5 bases). The CDR3 sequence is 12 residues long. Germline CDR1 reads MNHNS; CDR2 reads SASEGT. V lost 6 bases and J lost 9, with 14 bases in between. In DNA form, the CDR3 reads TGTGCCAGCAGGGAGACTAATTCGGCCCAGTACTTC. This encodes CASRETNSAQYF.

This chain joins TRBV27 and TRBJ2-7, with a weak D call TRBD1 (5 bases). CDR1 is MNHEY, CDR2 SMNVEV, per germline (reference sequence). The CDR3 extends over 13 amino acids. V was clipped by 5 bases and J by 4 bases, with 12 bases between them. The CDR3 region is CASSVRGGYEQYF. As DNA, the CDR3 is TGTGCCAGCAGTGTTAGGGGCGGATACGAGCAGTACTTC.

J is TRBJ2-1 and V is TRBV7-6; possibly TRBD1 or TRBD2 for D (6 bases each). The V end lost 2 bases, the J end lost 7 bases, and 12 bases lay between the germline ends. This CDR3 comprises 14 residues. The germline V gene encodes CDR1 SGHVS and CDR2 FNYEAQ. CDR3 loop: CASSLRGPVNEQFF. The DNA of the CDR3 is TGTGCCAGCAGCTTACGGGGGCCTGTGAATGAGCAGTTCTTC.

This chain uses TRBV11-2 with TRBJ2-5, with D maybe TRBD1 (6 bases). From germline, CDR1 is SGHAT and CDR2 FQNNGV. The ends were cut back, 0 bases at V and 5 bases at J, with 10 bases in the middle. The CDR3 spans 14 residues. The CDR3 is CASSLEGGWETQYF. The CDR3 bases are TGTGCCAGCAGCTTAGAAGGGGGTTGGGAGACCCAGTACTTC.

The genes are TRBV9 and TRBJ2-7; D tentatively reads TRBD1 or TRBD2 (5 bases each). V lost 4 bases and J lost 5, with 22 bases in between. CDR3 length: 16 amino acids. The germline V gene encodes CDR1 SGDLS and CDR2 YYNGEE. The CDR3 reads CASSPSPGSGFNEQYF. The CDR3 DNA sequence: TGTGCCAGCAGCCCTAGCCCAGGGTCGGGCTTTAACGAGCAGTACTTC.

The chain carries TRBV27 and TRBJ1-2; D gene uncertain. Germline V CDR1 and CDR2: MNHEY, SMNVEV (reference sequence). Trimming took off 3 bases at V and 0 bases at J, with 14 bases between the two ends. The CDR3 has 16 amino acids. CDR3 amino acids: CASSLSLQTTNYGYTF. The CDR3 bases are TGTGCCAGCAGTTTGTCTTTACAGACAACTAACTATGGCTACACCTTC.